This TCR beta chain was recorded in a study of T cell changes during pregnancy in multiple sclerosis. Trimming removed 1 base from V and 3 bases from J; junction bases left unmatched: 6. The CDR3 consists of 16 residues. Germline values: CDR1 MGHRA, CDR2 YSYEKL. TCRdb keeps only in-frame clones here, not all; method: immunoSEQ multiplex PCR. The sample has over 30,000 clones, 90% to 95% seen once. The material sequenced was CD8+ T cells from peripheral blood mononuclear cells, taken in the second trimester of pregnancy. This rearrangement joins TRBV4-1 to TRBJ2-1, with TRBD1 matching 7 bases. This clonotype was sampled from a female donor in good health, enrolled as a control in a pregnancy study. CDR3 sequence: CASSQVGQDFYNEQFF. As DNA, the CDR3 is TGCGCCAGCAGCCAAGTCGGACAGGACTTCTACAATGAGCAGTTCTTC.